Below, 10 T cell receptor beta chains from the same sample are listed, as sequenced in a study of T cell changes during pregnancy in multiple sclerosis. The repertoire was sequenced with immunoSEQ multiplex PCR; TCRdb's copy has only in-frame clones and lacks some. Among 75,000 to 80,000 clones, approximately 94% were seen once, and the ten largest hold 2% to 3%. Source: peripheral blood, taken after pregnancy. These receptors were collected from a female donor in good health, enrolled as a control in a pregnancy study.

In this sample, this clone turned up once. This chain links TRBV7-2 with TRBJ2-1; D is uncertain. V dropped 1 base and J dropped 4 bases, with 8 bases sitting between them. CDR3 length: 14 residues. Germline V CDR1 and CDR2: SGHTA, FQGNSA. This CDR3 reads CASSLEYQYNEQFF. CDR3 DNA sequence: TGTGCCAGCAGCTTAGAATACCAGTACAATGAGCAGTTCTTC.

V and J are TRBV11-2 and TRBJ2-1; TRBD2 matches 10 bases. V lost 4 bases to trimming and J lost 5 bases; unmatched junction nucleotides: 5. Germline CDR1 is SGHAT and CDR2 is FQNNGV. The CDR3 is made up of 15 amino acids. The CDR3 region is CASSYTSGIDNEQFF. The DNA for the CDR3 is TGTGCCAGCAGCTACACTAGCGGGATCGACAATGAGCAGTTCTTC.

The V call is TRBV7-3, the J call TRBJ2-1; 8 bases align to TRBD2. This CDR3 is built from 15 residues. Trimming removed 5 bases from V and 7 bases from J; junction bases left unmatched: 10. The germline V gene encodes CDR1 SGHTA and CDR2 FQGTGA. The CDR3 DNA is TGTGCCAGCAGCGCTAGAAGCGGGAGCCGAAATGAGCAGTTCTTC. Its translation is CASSARSGSRNEQFF.

The chain employs TRBV5-6 and TRBJ2-1; 8 bases map to TRBD2. J gave up 9 bases and V 3 bases, and 11 bases lay outside the gene matches. The CDR3 sequence is 15 residues long. CDR1 and CDR2 from the germline V gene are SGHDT and YYEEEE. The CDR3 region is CASSWGPGLVGEQFF. The DNA for the CDR3 is TGTGCCAGCAGCTGGGGGCCGGGACTAGTGGGTGAGCAGTTCTTC.

The chain links TRBV2 to TRBJ2-3; 7 bases are shared with TRBD1. V lost 2 bases to trimming and J lost 10 bases; unmatched junction nucleotides: 15. This CDR3 comprises 16 residues. Germline loops: CDR1 SNHLY, CDR2 FYNNEI. CDR3 nucleotide sequence: TGTGCCAGCAGTGAAACCGTGACAGGGATAAGTAGGGCGCAGTATTTT. It codes for CASSETVTGISRAQYF.

This clone was detected once. The chain is built from TRBV10-3 and TRBJ2-7, with 10 bases fitting TRBD1. Germline V CDR1 and CDR2: ENHRY, SYGVKD. The CDR3 covers 16 residues. J lost 4 bases, V lost 8 bases, and 14 bases had no gene match. The CDR3 reads CAISWDRGGFVYEQYF. The CDR3 coding sequence is TGTGCCATCTCGTGGGACAGGGGAGGTTTCGTTTACGAGCAGTACTTC.

This rearrangement joins TRBV19 to TRBJ1-1; D gene uncertain. The length of the CDR3 is 14 residues. Per the germline V gene, CDR1 is LNHDA and CDR2 is SQIVND (reference sequence). Trimming took off 6 bases at V and 1 base at J, with 12 bases between the two ends. The CDR3 loop is CASSFLGRNTEAFF. The CDR3 bases are TGTGCCAGTAGCTTCCTCGGGAGGAACACTGAAGCTTTCTTT. The full variable domain, rest sourced from reference TRBV19 and TRBJ1-1, is DGGITQSPKYLFRKEGQNVTLSCEQNLNHDAMYWYRQDPGQGLRLIYYSQIVNDFQKGDIAEGYSVSREKKESFPLTVTSAQKNPTAFYLCASSFLGRNTEAFFGQGTRLTVV.

V and J are TRBV6-1 and TRBJ2-5, with 9 bases identical to TRBD2. The CDR3 has 18 residues. V was clipped by 4 bases and J by 4 bases; unmatched bases: 16. Germline V CDR1 and CDR2: MNHNS, SASEGT. CDR3 nucleotide sequence: TGTGCCAGCAGTGGAAGCTCTAGCGGGGCGAAGTTAAGAGAGACCCAGTACTTC. Protein product: CASSGSSSGAKLRETQYF.

V gene TRBV2 combines with J gene TRBJ2-1; 8 nucleotides align to TRBD2. In germline, CDR1 is SNHLY, CDR2 FYNNEI. After removal of 6 bases from V and 15 bases from J, the junction contained 13 bases not matched to a gene. CDR3 length: 13 residues. CDR3 sequence reads: CASRLISGTDLFF. CDR3 sequence (DNA): TGTGCCAGCAGACTTATTAGCGGGACGGACCTGTTCTTC.

The rearrangement joins TRBV4-2 to TRBJ1-1; 8 bases are shared with TRBD1. The germline V gene encodes CDR1 LGHNA and CDR2 YNFKEQ. The CDR3 runs to 12 residues. The V segment lost 4 bases and the J segment 8 bases; nucleotides outside the gene matches: 3. DNA of the CDR3: TGTGCCAGCAGCCCCGACAGGGGCGAAGCTTTCTTT. Its protein product is CASSPDRGEAFF.